The clone carrying this T cell receptor beta chain has a count of ten or more. As the library was built, unique molecular identifiers were attached to individual cDNA molecules. One entry per CDR3 protein results from TCRdb running MiXCR on the RACE reads. The sample holds 250,000 to 300,000 distinct CDR3 sequences, roughly 7.4% seen once. The sample comes from a study of human T cells and chemical hapten exposure. Time point defined: pre-sensitization, week 0. As to treatment: therapeutic diphenylcyclopropenone sensitization with weekly scalp DPC. V trimming: 6 bases; J trimming: 11 bases; junction bases outside the gene matches: 10. CDR3 length: 13 amino acids.

This sequence was found in a man younger than 35 with alopecia areata. Some clones in this sample may be carry-over from other donors' samples. The chain links TRBV12-3 or TRBV12-4 to TRBJ1-1; 9 bases agree with TRBD1. The sequenced sample was whole blood, obtained in connection with sensitization to the hapten diphenylcyclopropenone (DPC). In nucleotides, the CDR3 is TGTGCCAGCAGAACCGGGACAGGGTCATCCGCTTTCTTT. It is translated as CASRTGTGSSAFF.